Detailed here is one T cell receptor beta chain. Antigen specificity is unknown. The germline gene is not matched at one end of the junction; a read error may be the cause. The sample originates from a study of human T cells and chemical hapten exposure. The wider study: Diphenylcyclopropenone was administered weekly to the scalp of patients throughout the roughly 24-week study.

Study outcomes and limitations: Each of the donors had alopecia, so their immune responses may not resemble those of healthy people.

This CDR3 comprises 16 residues. Germline V CDR1 and CDR2: DFQATT, SNEGSKA (reference sequence). Time point indicated: patch test 1, 2 weeks after DPC sensitization. Described treatment: therapeutic diphenylcyclopropenone sensitization with weekly scalp DPC. MiXCR, applied by TCRdb to the RACE reads, yields one record per CDR3 protein. The top ten clones hold about 14% of a sample with tens of thousands of distinct CDR3 sequences, approximately 9.3% of them seen once. The chain recombines TRBV20-1 with TRBJ2-3; D perhaps matches TRBD1 (8 bases). The specimen comprised whole blood, sampled in connection with sensitization to the hapten diphenylcyclopropenone (DPC). The source is a woman aged 40 to 50 with alopecia areata. Some clones in this sample may be carry-over from other donors' samples. The CDR3 reads CNARDPNRGGTDTQYF. CDR3 coding DNA: TGCAATGCTAGAGATCCAAACAGGGGGGGGACAGATACGCAGTATTTT.